This T cell receptor (beta chain) originates from a study of cytomegalovirus exposure and HLA in healthy donors. It was with 60 Vbeta and 13 Jbeta primers that the PCR ran. The data were produced by immunoSEQ multiplex PCR, yet TCRdb's version contains in-frame clones alone and is incomplete. The table shows 100,000 to 150,000 clones, with 78% occurring only once. This CDR3 comprises 14 residues. The V and J ends lost 8 bases and 0 bases, in that order; junction bases with no gene match: 5. Germline V gene lookup returns CDR1 SGHRS and CDR2 YFSETQ. This TCR was sampled from a female donor in good health and CMV-seronegative. Sequencing was carried out using PBMCs. The chain employs TRBV5-1 and TRBJ2-1; 7 bases align to TRBD1. For the CDR3, the DNA is TGCGCCAGTACGTGGACAGGCTCCTACAATGAGCAGTTCTTC. Its protein product is CASTWTGSYNEQFF.